One and the same sample provided the 27 T cell receptor beta chains below, sequenced in a study of blood T cell repertoires in COVID-19. The table came from immunoSEQ multiplex PCR; TCRdb's copy has only in-frame clones and leaves some out. The profile shows 100,000 to 150,000 clones, roughly 69% of them singletons. The sequenced sample consisted of peripheral blood. Every receptor here comes from a woman aged 65 to 85 with acute or convalescent COVID-19.

The J gene is TRBJ2-7, the V gene TRBV5-1; maybe TRBD1 (6 bases). The CDR3 sequence is 13 residues long. Trimming cost V 4 bases and J 7 bases, with 15 bases left between them. Germline loops: CDR1 SGHRS, CDR2 YFSETQ. The CDR3: CASSPGVMGEQYF. CDR3 coding DNA: TGCGCCAGCAGCCCAGGGGTTATGGGGGAGCAGTACTTC. Based on the CDR3 plus reference TRBV5-1 and TRBJ2-7, the full variable domain is KAGVTQTPRYLIKTRGQQVTLSCSPISGHRSVSWYQQTPGQGLQFLFEYFSETQRNKGNFPGRFSGRQFSNSRSEMNVSTLELGDSALYLCASSPGVMGEQYFGPGTRLTVT.

The chain links TRBV7-9 to TRBJ2-7, with D possibly matching TRBD2 (6 bases). Trimming cost V 1 base and J 7 bases, with 17 bases left between them. CDR3 length: 15 amino acids. The germline V gene encodes CDR1 SEHNR and CDR2 FQNEAQ (reference sequence). The CDR3 sequence: CASSLDPLANWEQYF. Here the CDR3 DNA reads TGTGCCAGCAGCTTAGATCCACTAGCTAATTGGGAGCAGTACTTC.

The V gene is TRBV6-2 or TRBV6-3, the J gene TRBJ1-2; D gene ambiguous. V lost 0 bases, J lost 8 bases, and 4 bases lay in between. Per germline, CDR1 MNHEY and CDR2 SVGEGT. The CDR3 has 11 amino acids. The CDR3 reads CASSYSRGYTF. As DNA, the CDR3 is TGTGCCAGCAGTTACTCACGGGGCTACACCTTC.

A single count supports this clone. The chain recombines TRBV4-1 with TRBJ2-3, with 7 bases lining up with TRBD1. This CDR3 contains 17 residues. The V segment lost 5 bases and the J segment 2 bases; nucleotides outside the gene matches: 13. In germline, CDR1 is MGHRA, CDR2 YSYEKL. The CDR3 nucleotides read TGCGCCAGCAGCAGATTTGGACAGGAGGCCACCACAGATACGCAGTATTTT. Its translation: CASSRFGQEATTDTQYF.

The chain uses TRBV30 and TRBJ1-2, with unresolved D. V lost 2 bases and J 2 bases, leaving 9 bases between the germline ends. This CDR3 spans 13 amino acids. CDR1 GTSNPN and CDR2 SVGIG come from the germline V gene (reference sequence). This chain's CDR3 is CAWSPTGNYGYTF. CDR3 in DNA: TGTGCCTGGAGTCCGACGGGGAACTATGGCTACACCTTC.

Regarding this clone: This may be a read error: a much more frequent sequence differs by one nucleotide. V usage is TRBV3-1 (or the pseudogene TRBV3-2) and J usage is TRBJ1-2; 7 nucleotides align to TRBD1. From germline, CDR1 is LGHDT and CDR2 YNNKEL (reference sequence). There are 13 residues in the CDR3. Losses at the gene ends were 6 bases for V and 2 bases for J; bases not matched to a gene: 3. The CDR3 DNA follows: TGTGCCAGCAGTCCACAGGGGAACTATGGCTACACCTTC. Its protein is CASSPQGNYGYTF.

This clone was picked up a small number of times. Within the sample, other DNA sequences also encode this same CDR3. The chain is built from TRBV10-3 and TRBJ2-1; 9 bases agree with TRBD2. The CDR3 is 16 residues long. Germline loops: CDR1 ENHRY, CDR2 SYGVKD. The ends lost 3 bases at V and 9 bases at J; junction bases unmatched: 12. This CDR3 reads CAISDMVDKREAEQFF. The CDR3 DNA reads as TGTGCCATCAGTGACATGGTTGATAAGCGGGAGGCTGAGCAGTTCTTC.

This chain uses TRBV11-2 with TRBJ2-1; TRBD2 might be the D (7 bases). Germline V CDR1 and CDR2: SGHAT, FQNNGV. The CDR3 totals 11 residues. The V end lost 5 bases, the J end lost 13 bases, and 12 bases lay between the germline ends. The CDR3 sequence: CASSRGGVQFF. In nucleotides, the CDR3 is TGTGCCAGCAGCCGAGGGGGGGTCCAGTTCTTC.

This clone was seen once. The chain carries TRBV19 and TRBJ2-1; 8 nucleotides align to TRBD1. V was clipped by 1 base and J by 7 bases; unmatched bases: 9. This CDR3 comprises 16 residues. The germline gives CDR1 LNHDA, CDR2 SQIVND (reference sequence). The DNA for the CDR3 is TGTGCCAGTAGTATAGGGGGGCAGGGGGCGCGGAATGAGCAGTTCTTC. Encoded protein: CASSIGGQGARNEQFF.

The rearrangement joins TRBV4-2 to TRBJ1-1, with TRBD1 matching over 7 bases. V lost 4 bases and J lost 0; bases outside the gene matches: 5. Looked up from germline, CDR1 is LGHNA and CDR2 is YNFKEQ. The CDR3 is made up of 15 amino acids. The CDR3 DNA follows: TGTGCCAGCAGCCCGCAGACAGGGATGAACACTGAAGCTTTCTTT. As protein: CASSPQTGMNTEAFF.

The chain carries TRBV5-6 and TRBJ2-7; 10 bases line up with TRBD1. The CDR3 contains 14 residues. Losses at the gene ends were 5 bases for V and 3 bases for J; bases not matched to a gene: 5. CDR1 SGHDT and CDR2 YYEEEE come from the germline V gene. In DNA form, the CDR3 reads TGTGCCAGCAGAATGACAGGGGGCGTCTACGAGCAGTACTTC. Amino acid sequence: CASRMTGGVYEQYF.

V is TRBV7-2 and J is TRBJ2-5; 7 positions agree with TRBD1. This CDR3 has 13 amino acids. Germline V CDR1 and CDR2: SGHTA, FQGNSA. Unmatched junction bases numbered 5, after V lost 6 bases and J lost 4 bases. The CDR3 region has the DNA TGTGCCAGCAGGAGGGGGCTAGGAGAGACCCAGTACTTC. Its translation is CASRRGLGETQYF.

This clone occurred once. The chain employs TRBV10-2 and TRBJ2-1, with 8 bases lining up with TRBD2. V was clipped by 5 bases and J by 6 bases; unmatched bases: 6. Germline-derived CDR1 and CDR2 are WSHSY and SAAADI. This CDR3 is built from 14 residues. CDR3 in DNA: TGCGCCAGCAGTAGTAGCGGGGTCCCCAATGAGCAGTTCTTC. Residues: CASSSSGVPNEQFF.

The J gene is TRBJ1-5, the V gene TRBV19; 9 bases align to TRBD1. Trimming at V came to 1 base and at J to 6 bases, leaving 4 bases not matched to a gene. Germline loops: CDR1 LNHDA, CDR2 SQIVND (reference sequence). This CDR3 spans 15 amino acids. CDR3 amino acids: CASSIVTGGGQPQHF. CDR3 nucleotide sequence: TGTGCCAGTAGTATAGTGACAGGGGGAGGTCAGCCCCAGCATTTT.

The chain joins TRBV4-3 to TRBJ2-7; 10 bases match TRBD1. The CDR3 is made up of 14 amino acids. Germline V gene data show CDR1 as LGHNA and CDR2 as YSLEER. Trimming took 4 bases from V and 6 from J; bases not matched to a gene: 6. This chain's CDR3 is CASSPGQGLSEQYF. The CDR3 nucleotides are TGCGCCAGCAGCCCGGGACAGGGGTTATCCGAGCAGTACTTC.

V gene TRBV11-3 combines with J gene TRBJ1-1; 7 bases match TRBD1. V shed 1 base, J shed 7 bases, and the junction held 9 bases outside the gene matches. The CDR3 runs 15 residues. CDR1 and CDR2 (germline): SGHNT, YENEEA. In DNA, the CDR3 is TGTGCCAGCAGCTTAGGCGTATTCGGGGACAGTGAAGCTTTCTTT. Translated: CASSLGVFGDSEAFF.

The genes are TRBV6-5 and TRBJ2-3; unclear D gene. Germline V CDR1 and CDR2: MNHEY, SVGAGI. This CDR3 has 13 amino acids. The V gene lost 4 bases and the J gene lost 4 bases, with 9 bases spanning the gap. DNA for the CDR3: TGTGCCAGCAGTTCCCACTCGGCAGATACGCAGTATTTT. Its translation is CASSSHSADTQYF.

This clone has only a few counts. V is TRBV25-1 and J is TRBJ2-2; 9 bases map to TRBD1. The CDR3 is 15 residues long. The junction had 5 bases not matched to a gene; V was cut back by 6 bases and J by 3 bases. Germline values: CDR1 MGHDK, CDR2 SYGVNS. The CDR3 sequence is CASSRTGEDTGELFF. The DNA of the CDR3 is TGTGCCAGCAGCCGGACAGGGGAGGACACCGGGGAGCTGTTTTTT.

J is TRBJ1-4 and V is TRBV11-2, with D tentatively TRBD1 (6 bases). V lost 1 base, J lost 8 bases, and 11 bases lay in between. CDR1 is SGHAT, CDR2 FQNNGV, per germline. CDR3 length equals 14 residues. CDR3 coding DNA: TGTGCCAGCAGCTTAGGCCCGGGACAAGAAAAACTGTTTTTT. Translated: CASSLGPGQEKLFF.

V gene TRBV24-1 combines with J gene TRBJ2-3; D possibly corresponds to TRBD2 (6 bases). CDR1 is KGHDR and CDR2 is SFDVKD in the germline V gene. V lost 4 bases and J lost 3, with 7 bases in between. The CDR3 runs to 13 residues. CDR3 amino acids: CATSDGGTDTQYF. CDR3 DNA sequence: TGTGCCACCAGTGACGGGGGAACAGATACGCAGTATTTT.

This clone appeared a few times. This chain connects TRBV29-1 to TRBJ2-1; maybe TRBD1 (5 bases). The germline V gene encodes CDR1 SQVTM and CDR2 ANQGSEA. Trimming took 6 bases from V and 9 from J, leaving 15 bases between them. The CDR3 is 12 amino acids. The CDR3 DNA sequence: TGCAGCGTCGTTCAGGGTGTCGTTGAGCAGTTCTTC. Translation: CSVVQGVVEQFF.

V usage is TRBV7-2 and J usage is TRBJ2-7, with 10 bases identical to TRBD2. CDR1 is SGHTA, CDR2 FQGNSA, per germline. Trimming at V came to 2 bases and at J to 2 bases, leaving 0 bases not matched to a gene. The CDR3 is made up of 14 amino acids. The CDR3 DNA is TGTGCCAGCAGCTTAAGCGGGGGGGCCTACGAGCAGTACTTC. This codes for CASSLSGGAYEQYF.

The genes are TRBV4-3 and TRBJ2-3, with D uncertain. V lost 3 bases and J lost 6, with 4 bases in between. The V gene's germline CDR1 is LGHNA and CDR2 YSLEER. The CDR3 runs to 11 residues. DNA for the CDR3: TGCGCCAGCAGCCAGGCTGATACGCAGTATTTT. Amino acids: CASSQADTQYF.

The V call is TRBV27, the J call TRBJ2-3; 13 bases agree with TRBD2. Germline CDR1 MNHEY, CDR2 SMNVEV (reference sequence). The trim removed 5 bases at V and 5 bases at J, leaving 1 base unmatched. CDR3 length: 14 amino acids. In nucleotides, the CDR3 is TGTGCCAGCAGTAGGACTAGCGGGGGAGATACGCAGTATTTT. Protein sequence: CASSRTSGGDTQYF.

The genes are TRBV2 and TRBJ1-6; D gene ambiguous. CDR1 and CDR2 from the germline V gene are SNHLY and FYNNEI. The CDR3 runs to 16 residues. The V end was cut by 5 bases, the J end by 8 bases, with 19 bases between. In nucleotides, the CDR3 is TGTGCCAGCAGTAGGACTCCGGGTTTCGGGGATTCACCCCTCCACTTT. Protein product: CASSRTPGFGDSPLHF.

This chain joins TRBV9 and TRBJ2-2; D is undetermined. CDR3 length equals 17 residues. Germline-derived CDR1 and CDR2 are SGDLS and YYNGEE. Trimming removed 0 bases from V and 0 bases from J, with 12 bases in between. CDR3: CASSVGIGGSNTGELFF. CDR3 coding DNA: TGTGCCAGCAGCGTAGGAATAGGCGGATCGAACACCGGGGAGCTGTTTTTT. The whole variable domain, remainder taken from reference TRBV9 and TRBJ2-2, is DSGVTQTPKHLITATGQRVTLRCSPRSGDLSVYWYQQSLDQGLQFLIQYYNGEERAKGNILERFSAQQFPDLHSELNLSSLELGDSALYFCASSVGIGGSNTGELFFGEGSRLTVL.

This chain uses TRBV5-6 with TRBJ1-3, with a tentative D call TRBD1 (5 bases). The V gene lost 4 bases and the J gene lost 4 bases, with 12 bases spanning the gap. This CDR3 comprises 14 residues. Germline loops: CDR1 SGHDT, CDR2 YYEEEE. As DNA, the CDR3 is TGTGCCAGCAGCCCAGGGAGGGACGGAAACACCATATATTTT. Translated, it gives CASSPGRDGNTIYF.